This T cell receptor beta chain was sequenced during a study of shared clonotypes between healthy human individuals. None of the donors, who were healthy HIV-negative adults, had recently had acute infections or vaccinations. The table came from immunoSEQ multiplex PCR; TCRdb's copy has only in-frame clones and leaves some out. This sample has some 2.3 million clones, with 93% found just once. This CDR3 has 14 amino acids. Germline values: CDR1 SQVTM, CDR2 ANQGSEA. V was cut by 3 bases and J by 2 bases, with 13 bases left in between. The chain recombines TRBV29-1 with TRBJ2-5; D unresolved. Sequencing used naive CD4+ T cells from PBMCs. Subset described: CD45RA+ positively selected. The origin of this receptor is a man between 18 and 35 years old in good health. Some clones in this sample may be carry-over from other donors' samples. CDR3 in DNA: TGCAGCGTTGACCCCCGAGGCGTTCAAGAGACCCAGTACTTC. Its protein is CSVDPRGVQETQYF.